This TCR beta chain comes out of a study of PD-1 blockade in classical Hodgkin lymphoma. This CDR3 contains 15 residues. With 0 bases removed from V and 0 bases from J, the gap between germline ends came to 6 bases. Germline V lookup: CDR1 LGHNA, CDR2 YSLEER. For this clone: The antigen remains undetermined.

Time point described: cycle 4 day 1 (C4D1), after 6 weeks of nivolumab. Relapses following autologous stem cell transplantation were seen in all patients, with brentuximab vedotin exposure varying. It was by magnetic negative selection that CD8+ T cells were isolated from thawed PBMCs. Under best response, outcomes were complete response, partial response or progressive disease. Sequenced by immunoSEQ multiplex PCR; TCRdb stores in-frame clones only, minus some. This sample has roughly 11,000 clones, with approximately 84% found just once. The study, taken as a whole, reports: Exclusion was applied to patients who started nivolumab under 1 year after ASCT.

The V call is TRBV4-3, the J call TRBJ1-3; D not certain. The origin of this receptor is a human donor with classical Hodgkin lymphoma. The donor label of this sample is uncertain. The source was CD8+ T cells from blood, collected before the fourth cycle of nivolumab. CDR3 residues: CASSQDQFSGNTIYF. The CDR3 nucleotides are TGCGCCAGCAGCCAAGATCAATTCTCTGGAAACACCATATATTTT.